Here is one T cell receptor beta chain with its context. This CDR3 has 15 residues. Trimming stripped 6 bases from V and 1 base from J, with 18 bases between. Germline values: CDR1 SQVTM, CDR2 ANQGSEA. The data belong to a study of CD8+CD57+ T cells in acquired aplastic anemia. According to the study, genomic DNA was the template for TCR beta VDJ and CDR3 profiling. TCRdb re-derived calls from the reads in MiXCR, one entry per CDR3 protein. The table lists about 180,000 distinct CDR3 sequences, over 40% of them singletons. Sequencing was done on patients that had shown CD8+CD57+ cell expansion by flow cytometry.

Sequenced sample: sorted CD4+, CD8+, or CD8+CD57+ T cells (not recorded which) from PBMCs. The V and J genes are TRBV29-1 and TRBJ1-1; a possible D gene is TRBD1 (5 bases). The receptor comes from a human donor with aplastic anemia. This chain's CDR3 is CSVMGGHPKNTEAFF. CDR3 bases: TGCAGCGTGATGGGAGGACACCCAAAGAACACTGAAGCTTTCTTT.